One and the same sample provided the 5 T cell receptor beta chains below, sequenced in a study of vaccination and CD4 T cells after COVID-19. Scientists ran DNA taken from cultured CD4+ T cells through the Oncomine TCR Beta short-read assay for sequencing. TCRdb re-derived calls from the PCR reads in MiXCR, one entry per CDR3 protein. The sample holds about 14,000 distinct CDR3 sequences; around a third are singletons and the top ten take 10% to 13%. The antigens these receptors bind are not known. Treatment in this sample: approximately 9-day PBMC culture with coronavirus spike peptide pools or control peptides (ViraFEST assay). This sample comprised CD4+ T cells from blood, cultured in vitro, obtained after SARS-CoV-2 vaccination. The receptors here all came from a human donor who had recovered from COVID-19.

V gene TRBV11-3 combines with J gene TRBJ2-5; a weak D match, TRBD1 (5 bases). The CDR3 covers 14 residues. CDR1 is SGHNT, CDR2 YENEEA, per germline. Trimming left V 4 bases short and J 2 bases short, with 11 bases between. CDR3: CASSSGRTQETQYF. Here the CDR3 DNA reads TGTGCCAGCAGCTCCGGACGGACACAAGAGACCCAGTACTTC.

In this sample, this clonotype turned up a few times. V is TRBV2 and J is TRBJ2-3, with 8 bases identical to TRBD1. The V gene end was trimmed by 9 bases and the J gene end by 4 bases; junction bases not matched to a gene: 12. The germline CDR1 and CDR2 sequences are SNHLY and FYNNEI. The CDR3 is made up of 15 amino acids. The CDR3 here is CASARDRRIADTQYF. In nucleotides, the CDR3 is TGTGCCAGTGCTCGGGACAGGAGGATCGCAGATACGCAGTATTTT.

This chain connects TRBV6-2 or TRBV6-3 to TRBJ1-6; possibly TRBD1 for D (6 bases). V lost 8 bases to trimming and J lost 8 bases, with 16 bases between them. The CDR3 is 14 amino acids. Germline V lookup: CDR1 MNHEY, CDR2 SVGEGT. CDR3 bases: TGTGCCAGCCTCAGATCACAGGGCGATTCACCCCTCCACTTT. Its protein product is CASLRSQGDSPLHF.

The chain links TRBV24-1 to TRBJ1-2; D might be TRBD1 (5 bases). The V gene lost 3 bases and the J gene lost 2 bases, with 15 bases spanning the gap. Germline assignment: CDR1 KGHDR and CDR2 SFDVKD. The CDR3 spans 16 residues. The chain's CDR3 is CATSDGGRDLNYGYTF. CDR3 DNA sequence: TGTGCCACCAGTGATGGGGGGAGGGACTTGAACTATGGCTACACCTTC.

The V and J genes are TRBV18 and TRBJ1-6, with a possible D match to TRBD1 (5 bases). The CDR3 has 14 amino acids. Germline V CDR1 and CDR2: KGHSH, LQKENI. Trimming stripped 6 bases from V and 7 bases from J, with 13 bases between. This CDR3 is CASSSGTGNSPLHF. The CDR3 bases are TGTGCCAGCTCTTCCGGGACGGGAAATTCACCCCTCCACTTT.